The text below deals with one T cell receptor (beta chain). A read error may produce the germline difference seen at one junction end. Original processing methods: Estimation of nucleated cell counts relied on the amplification of reference gene primers. Repertoires were generated with immunoSEQ multiplex PCR, while TCRdb's copy carries only in-frame clones and drops some. V, J and clone size are those of that table, while D and trimming were read from the DNA. The table lists about 140,000 clones, 84% of them singletons. The sample originates from a study of blood T cell repertoires in COVID-19. Study information: COVID-19 samples, acute and convalescent, were from the United States, Italy and Spain. T cells, B-cell-depleted T cells, or PBMCs supplied cDNA or gDNA.

Participants came from fewer than 25 US areas, aged about 18 to 95 years. This receptor was taken from a man in his forties with acute COVID-19. Sequencing was carried out using PBMCs or T cells enriched from blood (not recorded which).

CDR3 loop: CASSSGLAGVIF. CDR3 bases: TGTGCCAGCAGCTCCGGACTAGCGGGAGTGATCTTC. The chain uses TRBV7-2 and TRBJ2-1, with 13 nucleotides matching TRBD2. The V gene's germline CDR1 is SGHTA and CDR2 FQGNSA. The CDR3 is made up of 12 amino acids. The whole variable domain, remainder taken from reference TRBV7-2 and TRBJ2-1, is GAGVSQSPSNKVTEKGKDVELRCDPISGHTALYWYRQSLGQGLEFLIYFQGNSAPDKSGLPSDRFSAERTGGSVSTLTIQRTQQEDSAVYLCASSSGLAGVIFGPGTRLTVL.